This T cell receptor beta chain was sequenced in a study of cytomegalovirus exposure and HLA in healthy donors. A word on this clone: Its specificity is unknown.

Trimming cost V 3 bases and J 5 bases; bases outside gene matches: 3. This CDR3 contains 13 residues. The V gene's germline CDR1 is SGHRS and CDR2 YFSETQ. Profiling relied on immunoSEQ multiplex PCR, and the TCRdb table lists in-frame clones only, not all of them. The sample includes about 60,000 clones, just under 95% of them seen just once. Study-wide points: Among the CMV-associated chains, a few were confirmed in vitro as specific for CMV antigens. 150 to 200 TCR beta chains were listed as cytomegalovirus-associated. It was reportedly the case that the classifier diagnosed cytomegalovirus status with high specificity and sensitivity.

The chain carries TRBV5-1 and TRBJ2-5; TRBD1 matches at 8 bases. Sample: PBMCs. This clonotype was obtained from a young woman in good health and CMV-seropositive. This CDR3 is CASSSDRVETQYF. The CDR3 DNA reads TGCGCCAGCAGCTCGGACAGGGTCGAGACCCAGTACTTC. The full variable domain, its missing parts supplied by reference TRBV5-1 and TRBJ2-5, is KAGVTQTPRYLIKTRGQQVTLSCSPISGHRSVSWYQQTPGQGLQFLFEYFSETQRNKGNFPGRFSGRQFSNSRSEMNVSTLELGDSALYLCASSSDRVETQYFGPGTRLLVL.